This is a list of T cell receptor beta chains from one sample in a study of T cell changes during pregnancy in multiple sclerosis. Libraries were prepared by immunoSEQ multiplex PCR; TCRdb keeps only in-frame clonotypes and omits some of them. The profile shows 40,000 or so clones, 94% of them singletons. This specimen was CD8+ T cells from peripheral blood mononuclear cells, taken in the third trimester of pregnancy. The source of these receptors is a female donor with multiple sclerosis, enrolled in a pregnancy study. Each CDR3 is given with its conserved first and last residue. The D gene is left open where the match is weak. Clone size is not always given. Where it is, it says once, few, many or a class for expanded clones.

v_call	clone_size	j_call	d_call	cdr3_nt	cdr3_aa
TRBV5-6	.	TRBJ1-1	.	TGTGCCAGCAGCTTGGTTGGGGCCGAGAACACTGAAGCTTTCTTT	CASSLVGAENTEAFF
TRBV7-2	.	TRBJ1-5	.	TGTGCCAGCAGCCCACAGGGATTGGGGCTCAGTCAGCCCCAGCATTTT	CASSPQGLGLSQPQHF
TRBV10-2	.	TRBJ1-1	.	TGCGCCAGCAGTGAGGGCAGGGTGGTTAACACTGAAGCTTTCTTT	CASSEGRVVNTEAFF
TRBV11-2	once	TRBJ2-7	TRBD1	TGTGCCAGCAGCTTAGAGACAGGGTACGAGCAGTACTTC	CASSLETGYEQYF
TRBV2	.	TRBJ2-3	.	TGTGCCAGCAGCCAAGGAGGGGCTGGCGATACGCAGTATTTT	CASSQGGAGDTQYF
TRBV28	once	TRBJ2-7	.	TGTGCCAGCAGTTTATCTGCAGGGAACTCCTACGAGCAGTACTTC	CASSLSAGNSYEQYF
TRBV2	.	TRBJ2-3	TRBD2	TGTGCCAGCAGTTTGGGGACTAGCGGGAAAGATACGCAGTATTTT	CASSLGTSGKDTQYF
TRBV9	.	TRBJ2-1	.	TGTGCCAGCAGCGTAGAGGTGGGGGGGCTCTACAATGAGCAGTTCTTC	CASSVEVGGLYNEQFF
TRBV7-2	once	TRBJ2-7	.	TGTGCCAGCAGCCTTAGGGACTTGAGCTACGAGCAGTACTTC	CASSLRDLSYEQYF
TRBV5-6	once	TRBJ1-2	.	TGTGCCAGCAGCGGACTGGACAGTCTCTATGGCTACACCTTC	CASSGLDSLYGYTF
TRBV6-6	once	TRBJ2-1	TRBD2	TGTGCCAGCACAAACCTTACTAGCGGGAGATACAATGAGCAGTTCTTC	CASTNLTSGRYNEQFF
TRBV13	.	TRBJ2-3	.	TGTGCCAGCAGCTTACCCGGGGATAGCACAGATACGCAGTATTTT	CASSLPGDSTDTQYF
TRBV10-3	.	TRBJ2-5	TRBD2	TGTGCCACCGGGACTAGCGGAGAGACCCAGTACTTC	CATGTSGETQYF
TRBV27	.	TRBJ2-1	.	TGTGCCAGCACTGGGGGCCTCTACAATGAGCAGTTCTTC	CASTGGLYNEQFF
TRBV2	.	TRBJ1-2	TRBD1	TGTGCCAGAAAAGGTACAGGGGGCTTTGGCTACACCTTC	CARKGTGGFGYTF
TRBV6-6	.	TRBJ2-7	.	TGTGCCAGCAGTCTCACTAGGGCCCTAAGCGAGCAGTACTTC	CASSLTRALSEQYF
TRBV27	.	TRBJ2-7	.	TGTGCCAGCAGTTTGTCCGGGTTCCTGTACGAGCAGTACTTC	CASSLSGFLYEQYF
TRBV9	.	TRBJ2-7	.	TGTGCCAGCAGCGTTGGTAGCTCCTACGAGCAGTACTTC	CASSVGSSYEQYF
TRBV27	.	TRBJ1-2	TRBD1	TGTGCCAGCAGTTTCCGCGGAACAGGGGAGAGGGGCTATGGCTACACCTTC	CASSFRGTGERGYGYTF
TRBV11-2	.	TRBJ2-7	TRBD1	TGTGCCAGCAGCTCGCCGGGACAGGGGGTTCACGAGCAGTACTTC	CASSSPGQGVHEQYF
TRBV19	.	TRBJ2-7	.	TGTGCCAGTAGTACCGGGGACTTACAGTACTTC	CASSTGDLQYF
TRBV29-1	.	TRBJ2-1	.	TGCAGCGTCCCCCGCGACGGAGGAAACAATGAGCAGTTCTTC	CSVPRDGGNNEQFF
TRBV11-2	.	TRBJ2-7	.	TGTGCCAGCAGCTATCCCCTAACGGGACAAAACCTCTACGAGCAGTACTTC	CASSYPLTGQNLYEQYF
TRBV10-3	once	TRBJ2-2	.	TGTGCCATCAGTGAGTCGTACGGCGGGGAGCTGTTTTTT	CAISESYGGELFF
TRBV1	.	TRBJ2-5	.	TGCACCAGCAGCCAAGAGCGGGAGGGCCAAGAGACCCAGTACTTC	CTSSQEREGQETQYF
TRBV5-5	.	TRBJ2-5	.	TGTGCCAGCAGCCATCCAGGGGAGACCCAGTACTTC	CASSHPGETQYF
TRBV14	.	TRBJ2-7	TRBD1	TGTGCCAGCAGCCCTGTTTGGACAGGGAGCTACGAGCAGTACTTC	CASSPVWTGSYEQYF
TRBV9	.	TRBJ2-5	TRBD1	TGTGCCAGCAGCGGGACCGGGACAGGAGGTCATCAAGAGACCCAGTACTTC	CASSGTGTGGHQETQYF
TRBV7-9	.	TRBJ2-5	.	TGTGCCAGCAGCTCAGGCAGGGTCGGAGAGACCCAGTACTTC	CASSSGRVGETQYF
TRBV19	.	TRBJ2-3	TRBD2	TGTGCCAGTAGTCCGTGGACTAGCGGAAGCACAGATACGCAGTATTTT	CASSPWTSGSTDTQYF
TRBV4-2	.	TRBJ2-7	TRBD1	TGTGCCAGCAGCCAAGAGACAGGGGAGCCCTACGAGCAGTACTTC	CASSQETGEPYEQYF
TRBV7-2	.	TRBJ2-2	TRBD2	TGTGCCAGCAGCTTAGTGTCGGGAGGGCCCGGCACCGGGGAGCTGTTTTTT	CASSLVSGGPGTGELFF
TRBV7-9	.	TRBJ1-1	.	TGTGCCAGCAGCTTAAGCAGGGCGAACACTGAAGCTTTCTTT	CASSLSRANTEAFF
TRBV27	.	TRBJ2-1	.	TGTGCCAGCAGCCGCAGGGGGGTCTACAATGAGCAGTTCTTC	CASSRRGVYNEQFF
TRBV5-6	.	TRBJ1-5	.	TGTGCCAGCAGCTCGGAGTTTCAGCCCCAGCATTTT	CASSSEFQPQHF
TRBV15	.	TRBJ2-7	TRBD2	TGTGCCACCAGCAGGGAACTAGCGGCTTCGACCTACGAGCAGTACTTC	CATSRELAASTYEQYF
TRBV13	.	TRBJ1-3	.	TGTGCCAGCAGCTTCGGTCAGGGGTTCGGAAACACCATATATTTT	CASSFGQGFGNTIYF
TRBV9	.	TRBJ2-1	TRBD2	TGTGCCAGCAGCAAAGGGAGGGATTTGGACAATGAGCAGTTCTTC	CASSKGRDLDNEQFF
TRBV7-2	.	TRBJ2-1	.	TGTGCCAGCAGCTCTTCTCTAGCGCCGTACAATGAGCAGTTCTTC	CASSSSLAPYNEQFF
TRBV2	.	TRBJ2-7	TRBD1	TGTGCCAGCAGCCCCGGGACAGGGTCCTACGAGCAGTACTTC	CASSPGTGSYEQYF
TRBV5-4	.	TRBJ2-3	.	TGTGCCAGCAGCCTACAGGGAGGGGGCACAGATACGCAGTATTTT	CASSLQGGGTDTQYF
TRBV7-9	large	TRBJ2-1	.	TGTGCCAGCACCGACTCGAGGACCGGGGGATTTTACAATGAGCAGTTCTTC	CASTDSRTGGFYNEQFF
TRBV4-2	.	TRBJ1-1	.	TGTGCCAGCAGCCAAGTGGGCAGCCCAGGGATGGACACTGAAGCTTTCTTT	CASSQVGSPGMDTEAFF
TRBV7-6	.	TRBJ1-1	TRBD1	TGTGCCAGCAGCTTAGCCGGGACAGGGGAGGTGAACACTGAAGCTTTCTTT	CASSLAGTGEVNTEAFF
TRBV29-1	.	TRBJ2-5	.	TGCAGCGTTGGTCCCGGGAAGACCCAGTACTTC	CSVGPGKTQYF
TRBV28	.	TRBJ2-7	TRBD1	TGTGCCAGCAGTTTAAACAGGGGGCGTCGTTACGAGCAGTACTTC	CASSLNRGRRYEQYF
TRBV30	.	TRBJ2-7	.	TGTGCCTGGAGTCTCCGGCGGGAGCAGTACTTC	CAWSLRREQYF
TRBV13	once	TRBJ2-7	.	TGTGCCAGCAGTGCTACGACAGGAGGCTACGAGCAGTACTTC	CASSATTGGYEQYF
TRBV5-1	.	TRBJ2-2	.	TGCGCCAGCAGCTTGGCCGCAGGGAACACCGGGGAGCTGTTTTTT	CASSLAAGNTGELFF
TRBV9	.	TRBJ2-3	TRBD2	TGTGCCAGCAGCGTTAGCGGGGGGGTGGGGGATACGCAGTATTTT	CASSVSGGVGDTQYF
TRBV28	.	TRBJ2-2	TRBD2	TGTGCCAGCAGCACTCAAACCTTAGCGGGTATAGTTCCCGGGGAGCTGTTTTTT	CASSTQTLAGIVPGELFF
TRBV7-9	.	TRBJ1-2	TRBD1	TGTGCCAGCAGCTTAGATGGGACAGGAATCTATGGCTACACCTTC	CASSLDGTGIYGYTF
TRBV2	.	TRBJ2-2	TRBD1	TGTGCCAGCAGTGAAAGACAGGGTGGCGGGGAGCTGTTTTTT	CASSERQGGGELFF